This T cell receptor (beta chain) was sequenced for a study of monozygotic twins with inflammatory bowel disease. As concerns this clonotype: Its antigen is still unknown.

No T cells were sorted before total RNA was taken from whole blood. TCRdb re-analyzed the 5' RACE reads; it lists each CDR3 protein once, without DNA. Here the sample table reports around 370,000 distinct CDR3 sequences. Study observations and caveats: Discordant twins had repertoire similarity that did not differ from that of concordant twins, possibly from limited power. Fewer shared clonotypes with others were found in IBD patients than in healthy twins, especially with disease activity.

Germline CDR1 and CDR2: SEHNR and FQNEAQ (reference sequence). The CDR3 has 16 residues. The chain couples TRBV7-9 to TRBJ2-3; TCRdb names TRBD2, which stays unverified in the absence of DNA. The source material was blood. This clonotype was sampled from a human donor with ulcerative colitis or Crohn's disease, or a healthy co-twin of an affected twin (not recorded which). CDR3 sequence: CASRGVAGSSTDTQYF. Together with reference TRBV7-9 and TRBJ2-3, the CDR3 gives the full variable domain: DTGVSQNPRHKITKRGQNVTFRCDPISEHNRLYWYRQTLGQGPEFLTYFQNEAQLEKSRLLSDRFSAERPKGSFSTLEIQRTEQGDSAMYLCASRGVAGSSTDTQYFGPGTRLTVL.